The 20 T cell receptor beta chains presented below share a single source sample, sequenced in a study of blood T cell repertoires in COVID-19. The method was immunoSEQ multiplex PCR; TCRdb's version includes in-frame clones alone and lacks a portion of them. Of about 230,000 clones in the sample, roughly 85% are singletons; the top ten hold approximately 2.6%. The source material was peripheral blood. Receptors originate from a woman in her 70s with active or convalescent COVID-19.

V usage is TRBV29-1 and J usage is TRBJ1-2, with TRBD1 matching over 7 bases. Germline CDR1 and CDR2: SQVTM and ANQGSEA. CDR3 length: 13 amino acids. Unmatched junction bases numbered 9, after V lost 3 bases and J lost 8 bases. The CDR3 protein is CSVDPDRPTGYTF. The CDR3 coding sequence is TGCAGCGTTGATCCGGACAGGCCGACGGGCTACACCTTC.

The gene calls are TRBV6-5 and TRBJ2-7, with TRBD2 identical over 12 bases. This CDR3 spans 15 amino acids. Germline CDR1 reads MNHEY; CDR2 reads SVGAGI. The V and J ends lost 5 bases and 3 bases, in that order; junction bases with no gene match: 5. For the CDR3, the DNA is TGTGCCAGCAGTACTAGGACTAGCGGGAACTACGAGCAGTACTTC. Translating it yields CASSTRTSGNYEQYF.

This CDR3 is CASSLGAENYGYTF. The DNA of the CDR3 is TGCGCCAGCAGCTTGGGGGCAGAAAACTATGGCTACACCTTC. J is TRBJ1-2 and V is TRBV5-1; no firm D call. From germline, CDR1 is SGHRS and CDR2 YFSETQ. CDR3 length: 14 amino acids. The V end lost 0 bases, the J end lost 2 bases, and 8 bases lay between the germline ends.

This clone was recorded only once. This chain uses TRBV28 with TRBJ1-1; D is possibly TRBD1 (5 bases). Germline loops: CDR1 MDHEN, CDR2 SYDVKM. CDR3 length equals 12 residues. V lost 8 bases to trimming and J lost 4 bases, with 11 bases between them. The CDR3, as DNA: TGTGCCAGCGGGGCCCTAGGCACTGAAGCTTTCTTT. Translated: CASGALGTEAFF. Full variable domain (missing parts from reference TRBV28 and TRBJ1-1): DVKVTQSSRYLVKRTGEKVFLECVQDMDHENMFWYRQDPGLGLRLIYFSYDVKMKEKGDIPEGYSVSREKKERFSLILESASTNQTSMYLCASGALGTEAFFGQGTRLTVV.

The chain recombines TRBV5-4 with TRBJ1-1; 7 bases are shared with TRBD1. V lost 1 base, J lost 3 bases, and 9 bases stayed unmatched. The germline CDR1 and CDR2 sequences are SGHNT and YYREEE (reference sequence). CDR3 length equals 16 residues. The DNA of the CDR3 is TGTGCCAGCAGCTTGCCGTCCCAGGGGGAGTACACTGAAGCTTTCTTT. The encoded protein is CASSLPSQGEYTEAFF. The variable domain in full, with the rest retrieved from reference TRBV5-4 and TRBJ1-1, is ETGVTQSPTHLIKTRGQQVTLRCSSQSGHNTVSWYQQALGQGPQFIFQYYREEENGRGNFPPRFSGLQFPNYSSELNVNALELDDSALYLCASSLPSQGEYTEAFFGQGTRLTVV.

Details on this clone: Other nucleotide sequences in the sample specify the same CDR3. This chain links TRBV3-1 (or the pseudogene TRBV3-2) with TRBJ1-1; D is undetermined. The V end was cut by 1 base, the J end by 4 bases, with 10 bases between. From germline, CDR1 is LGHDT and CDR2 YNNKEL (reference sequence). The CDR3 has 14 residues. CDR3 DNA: TGTGCCAGCAGCCAAGTCGGGGAGGGCACTGAAGCTTTCTTT. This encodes CASSQVGEGTEAFF.

The CDR3 region has the DNA TGCGCCAGCAGCCAGGGCCTCTCTGGAAACACCATATATTTT. The encoded protein is CASSQGLSGNTIYF. The chain combines TRBV5-1 with TRBJ1-3; D is perhaps TRBD1 (5 bases). Germline V gene data show CDR1 as SGHRS and CDR2 as YFSETQ. The CDR3 has 14 residues. Deletions cut 4 bases from V and 0 bases from J, with 8 bases between.

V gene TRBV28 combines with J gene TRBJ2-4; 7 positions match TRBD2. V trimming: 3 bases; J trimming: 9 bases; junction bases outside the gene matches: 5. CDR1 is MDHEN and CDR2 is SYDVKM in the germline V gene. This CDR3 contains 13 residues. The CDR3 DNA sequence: TGTGCCAGCAGTTTGGGCCCGGGGGGCATTCAGTACTTC. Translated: CASSLGPGGIQYF. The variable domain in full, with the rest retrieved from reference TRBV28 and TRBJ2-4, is DVKVTQSSRYLVKRTGEKVFLECVQDMDHENMFWYRQDPGLGLRLIYFSYDVKMKEKGDIPEGYSVSREKKERFSLILESASTNQTSMYLCASSLGPGGIQYFGAGTRLSVL.

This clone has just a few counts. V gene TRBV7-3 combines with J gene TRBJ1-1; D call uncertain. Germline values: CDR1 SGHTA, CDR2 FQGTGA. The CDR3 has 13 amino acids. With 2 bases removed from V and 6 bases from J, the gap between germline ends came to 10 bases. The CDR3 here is CASSLLREAEAFF. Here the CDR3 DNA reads TGTGCCAGCAGCTTATTGAGGGAGGCTGAAGCTTTCTTT.

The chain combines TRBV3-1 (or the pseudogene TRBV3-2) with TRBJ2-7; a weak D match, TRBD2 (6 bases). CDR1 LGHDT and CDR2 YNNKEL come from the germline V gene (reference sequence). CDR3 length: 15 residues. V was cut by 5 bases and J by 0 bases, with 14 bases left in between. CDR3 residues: CASSGAAGSSYEQYF. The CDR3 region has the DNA TGTGCCAGCAGCGGGGCGGCGGGAAGCTCCTACGAGCAGTACTTC.

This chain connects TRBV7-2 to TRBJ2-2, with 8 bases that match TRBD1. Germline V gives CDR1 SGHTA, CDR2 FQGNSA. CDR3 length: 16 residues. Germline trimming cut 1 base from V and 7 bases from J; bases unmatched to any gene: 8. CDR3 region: CASSLGQGIMDGELFF. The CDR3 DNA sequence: TGTGCCAGCAGCTTAGGACAGGGGATAATGGACGGGGAGCTGTTTTTT.

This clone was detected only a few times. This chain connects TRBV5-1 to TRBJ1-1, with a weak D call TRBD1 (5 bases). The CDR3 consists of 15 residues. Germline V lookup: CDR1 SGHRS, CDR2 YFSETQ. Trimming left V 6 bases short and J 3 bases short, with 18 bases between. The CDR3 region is CASKPSGGLDTEAFF. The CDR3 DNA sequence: TGCGCCAGCAAACCTTCGGGGGGTCTAGACACTGAAGCTTTCTTT.

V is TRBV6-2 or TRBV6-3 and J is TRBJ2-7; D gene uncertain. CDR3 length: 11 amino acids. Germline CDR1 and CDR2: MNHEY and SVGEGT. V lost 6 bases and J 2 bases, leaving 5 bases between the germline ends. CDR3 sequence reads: CASSHTYEQYF. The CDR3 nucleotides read TGTGCCAGCAGCCATACCTACGAGCAGTACTTC.

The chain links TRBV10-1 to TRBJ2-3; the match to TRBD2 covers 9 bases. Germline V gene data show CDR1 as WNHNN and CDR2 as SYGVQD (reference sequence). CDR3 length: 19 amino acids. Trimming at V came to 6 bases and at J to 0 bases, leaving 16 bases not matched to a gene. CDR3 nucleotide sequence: TGCGCCAGCAGCCTAGACACCTCAGCGGGGGGAACTAGCACAGATACGCAGTATTTT. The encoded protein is CASSLDTSAGGTSTDTQYF.

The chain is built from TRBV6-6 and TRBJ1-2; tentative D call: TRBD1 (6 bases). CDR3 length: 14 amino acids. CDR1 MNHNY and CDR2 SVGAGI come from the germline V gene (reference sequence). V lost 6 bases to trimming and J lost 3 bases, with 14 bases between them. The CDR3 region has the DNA TGTGCCAGCAGGCCGACGGGGGGCCACTATGGCTACACCTTC. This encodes CASRPTGGHYGYTF.

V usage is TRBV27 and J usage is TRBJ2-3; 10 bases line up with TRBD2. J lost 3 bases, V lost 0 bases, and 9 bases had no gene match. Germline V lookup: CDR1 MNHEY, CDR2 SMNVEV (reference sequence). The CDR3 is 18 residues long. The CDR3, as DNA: TGTGCCAGCAGTTTATCGTGGACACTAGCGGGAACAACAGATACGCAGTATTTT. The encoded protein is CASSLSWTLAGTTDTQYF.

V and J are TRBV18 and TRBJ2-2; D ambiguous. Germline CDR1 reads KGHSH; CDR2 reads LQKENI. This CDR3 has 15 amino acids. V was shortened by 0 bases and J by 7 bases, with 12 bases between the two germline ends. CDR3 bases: TGTGCCAGCTCACCACCCTCTGGGCCGGACGGGGAGCTGTTTTTT. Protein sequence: CASSPPSGPDGELFF. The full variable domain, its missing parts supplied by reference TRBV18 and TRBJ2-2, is NAGVMQNPRHLVRRRGQEARLRCSPMKGHSHVYWYRQLPEEGLKFMVYLQKENIIDESGMPKERFSAEFPKEGPSILRIQQVVRGDSAAYFCASSPPSGPDGELFFGEGSRLTVL.

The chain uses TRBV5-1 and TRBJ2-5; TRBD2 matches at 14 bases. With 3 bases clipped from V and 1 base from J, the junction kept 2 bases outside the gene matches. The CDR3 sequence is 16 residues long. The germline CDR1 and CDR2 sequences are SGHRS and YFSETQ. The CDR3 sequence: CASSSGLAGGQETQYF. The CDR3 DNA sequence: TGCGCCAGCAGCTCCGGACTAGCGGGGGGCCAAGAGACCCAGTACTTC.

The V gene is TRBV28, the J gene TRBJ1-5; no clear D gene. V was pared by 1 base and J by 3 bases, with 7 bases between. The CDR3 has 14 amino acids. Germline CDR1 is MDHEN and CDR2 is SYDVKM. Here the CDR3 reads CASSLLSLNQPQHF. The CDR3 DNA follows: TGTGCCAGCAGTTTATTATCCCTCAATCAGCCCCAGCATTTT.

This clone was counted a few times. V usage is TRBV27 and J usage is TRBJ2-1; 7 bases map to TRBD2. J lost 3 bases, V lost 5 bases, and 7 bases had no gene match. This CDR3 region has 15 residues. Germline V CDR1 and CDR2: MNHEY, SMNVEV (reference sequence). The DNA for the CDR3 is TGTGCCAGCAGTCCCGCGGGACTAAACTACAATGAGCAGTTCTTC. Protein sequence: CASSPAGLNYNEQFF.